Each of the 23 T cell receptor beta chains below was sequenced from the same sample in a study of OX40 agonist ivuxolimab in advanced cancers. Some clones are missing from TCRdb's copy, which holds only in-frame ones; the method was immunoSEQ multiplex PCR. The sample has tens of thousands of clones, 80% to 95% seen once. Sequencing was performed on CD4+ or CD8+ T cells sorted from blood, taken in a trial of the OX40 agonist ivuxolimab. The receptors derive from an adult with an advanced solid tumor such as melanoma, head and neck, liver or kidney cancer.

This clone was detected once. This chain connects TRBV28 to TRBJ2-6; D perhaps matches TRBD2 (6 bases). In germline, CDR1 is MDHEN, CDR2 SYDVKM. The length of the CDR3 is 17 residues. The ends were cut back, 6 bases at V and 4 bases at J, with 19 bases in the middle. CDR3 residues: CASRSPGLFSGANVLTF. CDR3 nucleotides: TGTGCCAGCAGATCCCCGGGACTCTTCTCGGGGGCCAACGTCCTGACTTTC.

This sequence joins TRBV5-5 and TRBJ1-2; TRBD1 is a possible D gene (5 bases). In germline, CDR1 is SGHKS, CDR2 YYEKEE (reference sequence). This CDR3 comprises 14 residues. Trimming took 1 base from V and 6 from J, leaving 13 bases between them. The chain's CDR3 is CASSLRNRGDGYTF. The CDR3 bases are TGTGCCAGCAGCTTGCGCAACAGAGGGGATGGCTACACCTTC.

This sequence joins TRBV28 and TRBJ2-7; 10 nucleotides line up with TRBD1. Per germline, CDR1 MDHEN and CDR2 SYDVKM. With V trimmed by 6 bases and J by 5 bases, 4 bases remained unmatched. This CDR3 region has 13 residues. CDR3 sequence: CASRGTGDHEQYF. The CDR3 DNA sequence: TGTGCCAGCAGGGGGACAGGGGACCACGAGCAGTACTTC. Supplemented by reference TRBV28 and TRBJ2-7, the full variable domain reads DVKVTQSSRYLVKRTGEKVFLECVQDMDHENMFWYRQDPGLGLRLIYFSYDVKMKEKGDIPEGYSVSREKKERFSLILESASTNQTSMYLCASRGTGDHEQYFGPGTRLTVT.

The chain couples TRBV2 to TRBJ1-5, with a tentative D call TRBD1 (6 bases). V was pared by 6 bases and J by 6 bases, with 18 bases between. There are 15 residues in the CDR3. The germline V gene encodes CDR1 SNHLY and CDR2 FYNNEI. The CDR3 region is CASSVGGSSFQPQHF. Written as DNA, the CDR3 is TGTGCCAGCAGCGTAGGGGGAAGTAGTTTTCAGCCCCAGCATTTT.

This chain connects TRBV27 to TRBJ1-3; D is possibly TRBD1 (6 bases). The CDR3 contains 12 residues. Germline V gene sequence: CDR1 MNHEY, CDR2 SMNVEV (reference sequence). The V end lost 11 bases, the J end lost 2 bases, and 10 bases lay between the germline ends. CDR3 nucleotide sequence: TGTGCCGTGGGGGGGCCTGGAAACACCATATATTTT. It codes for CAVGGPGNTIYF.

The CDR3 bases are TGTGCCAGCAGTTCCACAGGGCCCCCGGCCATATATTTT. Translated, it gives CASSSTGPPAIYF. J is TRBJ1-3 and V is TRBV27, with D maybe TRBD1 (6 bases). Germline V gives CDR1 MNHEY, CDR2 SMNVEV (reference sequence). This CDR3 is 13 amino acids long. V gave up 4 bases and J gave up 11 bases, with 15 bases separating them.

The CDR3 is CASTEGRSSTDTQYF. The DNA of the CDR3 is TGTGCCAGCACCGAGGGACGGTCTAGCACAGATACGCAGTATTTT. The rearrangement links TRBV11-3 to TRBJ2-3; either TRBD1 or TRBD2 may fit D (5 bases each). Trimming took off 7 bases at V and 0 bases at J, with 14 bases between the two ends. CDR3 length: 15 amino acids. In germline, CDR1 is SGHNT, CDR2 YENEEA. The full variable domain, in which reference TRBV11-3 and TRBJ2-3 provide the parts outside the CDR3, is EAGVVQSPRYKIIEKKQPVAFWCNPISGHNTLYWYLQNLGQGPELLIRYENEEAVDDSQLPKDRFSAERLKGVDSTLKIQPAELGDSAVYLCASTEGRSSTDTQYFGPGTRLTVL.

CDR3 DNA: TGCGCCAGCAGCCAAGGTCCGGTAGCATCAAGCACAGATACGCAGTATTTT. This encodes CASSQGPVASSTDTQYF. The chain is built from TRBV4-3 and TRBJ2-3; D gene uncertain. Germline V lookup: CDR1 LGHNA, CDR2 YSLEER. The V and J ends lost 1 base and 0 bases respectively, with 14 bases between them. The CDR3 contains 17 residues.

The gene calls are TRBV27 and TRBJ2-1, with 11 bases fitting TRBD2. The V segment lost 5 bases and the J segment 1 base; nucleotides outside the gene matches: 7. The CDR3 sequence is 17 residues long. Germline V gene sequence: CDR1 MNHEY, CDR2 SMNVEV (reference sequence). Here the CDR3 DNA reads TGTGCCAGCAGTCCCGGACTAGCGGGTTCTTCCTACAATGAGCAGTTCTTC. This encodes CASSPGLAGSSYNEQFF.

The rearrangement links TRBV7-8 to TRBJ2-2; D is uncertain. CDR3 length: 12 amino acids. Germline V lookup: CDR1 SGHVS, CDR2 FQNEAQ. Trimming stripped 1 base from V and 7 bases from J, with 4 bases between. The CDR3 protein is CASSLVGGELFF. CDR3 in DNA: TGTGCCAGCAGCTTAGTCGGCGGGGAGCTGTTTTTT.

The chain recombines TRBV28 with TRBJ2-7; D may match TRBD1 or TRBD2 (6 bases each). Deletions cut 6 bases from V and 7 bases from J, with 19 bases between. Germline V gene lookup returns CDR1 MDHEN and CDR2 SYDVKM. The length of the CDR3 is 14 residues. CDR3 DNA sequence: TGTGCCAGCAGCTCCAGAGGGGGGTTGAGGGAGCAGTACTTC. Translation: CASSSRGGLREQYF.

The gene calls are TRBV4-1 and TRBJ1-1; the D gene is possibly TRBD1 (6 bases). V was cut by 1 base and J by 6 bases, with 18 bases left in between. This CDR3 is 16 amino acids long. Germline CDR1 MGHRA, CDR2 YSYEKL. The CDR3 bases are TGCGCCAGCAGCCAAGTCAGGACAGACCCGAAGGCTGAAGCTTTCTTT. Protein product: CASSQVRTDPKAEAFF.

The V and J genes are TRBV5-1 and TRBJ1-3; D may be TRBD1 (6 bases). The V gene's germline CDR1 is SGHRS and CDR2 YFSETQ. The V end was cut by 2 bases, the J end by 6 bases, with 12 bases between. This CDR3 has 14 residues. This chain's CDR3 is CASSFGQYENTIYF. CDR3 nucleotides: TGCGCCAGCAGCTTCGGACAGTACGAAAACACCATATATTTT.

The CDR3 DNA is TGTGCCAGCAGCCGTTCCCAGCTGGGCTCCTACAATGAGCAGTTCTTC. It is translated as CASSRSQLGSYNEQFF. The chain combines TRBV7-8 with TRBJ2-1; D is unclear. Germline-derived CDR1 and CDR2 are SGHVS and FQNEAQ. Trimming took off 5 bases at V and 0 bases at J, with 14 bases between the two ends. CDR3 size: 16 residues.

Only one count was recorded for this clone. The chain couples TRBV10-2 to TRBJ2-7; no definite D call. The germline gives CDR1 WSHSY, CDR2 SAAADI. The CDR3 extends over 13 amino acids. V lost 2 bases and J lost 2, with 7 bases in between. CDR3 coding DNA: TGCGCCAGCAGTGAGGGTGTCACCTACGAGCAGTACTTC. It is translated as CASSEGVTYEQYF.

The chain employs TRBV29-1 and TRBJ2-2; D call uncertain. Trimming removed 8 bases from V and 3 bases from J, with 13 bases in between. Per germline, CDR1 SQVTM and CDR2 ANQGSEA. This CDR3 is built from 13 residues. CDR3 coding DNA: TGCAGCTTCAGGTTGCGCGACACCGGGGAGCTGTTTTTT. Protein sequence: CSFRLRDTGELFF.

The V call is TRBV27, the J call TRBJ2-2; D remains ambiguous. Trimming shortened V by 7 bases and J by 4 bases, and 10 bases separated the two germline ends. Germline loops: CDR1 MNHEY, CDR2 SMNVEV (reference sequence). This CDR3 has 13 residues. The CDR3 here is CASTFLGTGELFF. In DNA, the CDR3 is TGTGCCAGCACCTTTCTCGGCACCGGGGAGCTGTTTTTT.

This clone counts as medium-sized. This chain connects TRBV4-1 to TRBJ2-1, with D hard to call. V was shortened by 0 bases and J by 8 bases, with 8 bases between the two germline ends. The CDR3 loop spans 13 amino acids. The germline CDR1 and CDR2 sequences are MGHRA and YSYEKL. The CDR3 bases are TGCGCCAGCAGCCAAGAGGCTGCAGATGAGCAGTTCTTC. Amino acids: CASSQEAADEQFF.

The chain couples TRBV7-2 to TRBJ2-3; 7 bases align to TRBD2. The CDR3 is 15 residues long. The V segment lost 5 bases and the J segment 2 bases; nucleotides outside the gene matches: 7. Per the germline V gene, CDR1 is SGHTA and CDR2 is FQGNSA. CDR3 sequence (DNA): TGTGCCAGCAGCAAAGGGGACTACCACACAGATACGCAGTATTTT. Amino acids: CASSKGDYHTDTQYF.

The rearrangement joins TRBV19 to TRBJ1-5; 8 bases map to TRBD1. Germline lookup yields CDR1 LNHDA and CDR2 SQIVND (reference sequence). The trim removed 9 bases at V and 1 base at J, leaving 8 bases unmatched. The length of the CDR3 is 15 residues. Here the CDR3 DNA reads TGTGCCAGCTGGACAGGGCCTATGAGCAATCAGCCCCAGCATTTT. Its protein is CASWTGPMSNQPQHF.

The chain couples TRBV6-1 to TRBJ2-1; D gene uncertain. V was cut by 3 bases and J by 3 bases, with 6 bases left in between. The germline V gene has CDR1 MNHNS and CDR2 SASEGT. The length of the CDR3 is 13 residues. For the CDR3, the DNA is TGTGCCAGCAGTGACTACTACTACAATGAGCAGTTCTTC. It yields the protein CASSDYYYNEQFF.

The chain employs TRBV5-6 and TRBJ2-7; no clear D gene. The CDR3 has 14 amino acids. V lost 4 bases and J lost 3, with 14 bases in between. Germline loops: CDR1 SGHDT, CDR2 YYEEEE. CDR3 coding DNA: TGTGCCAGCAGCCCCTCGGCTGGGGTCTACGAGCAGTACTTC. Translated: CASSPSAGVYEQYF.

The chain joins TRBV7-9 to TRBJ2-7; tentatively, D is TRBD1 (5 bases). Germline V CDR1 and CDR2: SEHNR, FQNEAQ (reference sequence). With 5 bases removed from V and 3 bases from J, the gap between germline ends came to 17 bases. The CDR3 loop spans 15 amino acids. For the CDR3, the DNA is TGTGCCAGCAGCACTACCTCCGGCAGGGTCTACGAGCAGTACTTC. Its translation is CASSTTSGRVYEQYF.